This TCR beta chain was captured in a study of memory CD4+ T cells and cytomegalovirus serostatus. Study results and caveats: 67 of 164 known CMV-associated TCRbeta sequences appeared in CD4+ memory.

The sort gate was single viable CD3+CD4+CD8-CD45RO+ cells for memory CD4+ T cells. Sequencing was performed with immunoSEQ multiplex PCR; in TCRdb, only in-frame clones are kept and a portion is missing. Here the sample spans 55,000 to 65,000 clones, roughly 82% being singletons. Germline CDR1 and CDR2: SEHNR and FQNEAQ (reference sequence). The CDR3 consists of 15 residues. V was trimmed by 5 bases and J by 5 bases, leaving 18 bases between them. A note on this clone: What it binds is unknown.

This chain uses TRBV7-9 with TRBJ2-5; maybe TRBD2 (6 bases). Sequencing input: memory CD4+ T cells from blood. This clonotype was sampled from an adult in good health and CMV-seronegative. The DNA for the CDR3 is TGTGCCAGCAGCCCTAGCGTGGGACGTCTGGAGACCCAGTACTTC. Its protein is CASSPSVGRLETQYF. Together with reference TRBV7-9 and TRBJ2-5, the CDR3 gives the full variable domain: DTGVSQNPRHKITKRGQNVTFRCDPISEHNRLYWYRQTLGQGPEFLTYFQNEAQLEKSRLLSDRFSAERPKGSFSTLEIQRTEQGDSAMYLCASSPSVGRLETQYFGPGTRLLVL.